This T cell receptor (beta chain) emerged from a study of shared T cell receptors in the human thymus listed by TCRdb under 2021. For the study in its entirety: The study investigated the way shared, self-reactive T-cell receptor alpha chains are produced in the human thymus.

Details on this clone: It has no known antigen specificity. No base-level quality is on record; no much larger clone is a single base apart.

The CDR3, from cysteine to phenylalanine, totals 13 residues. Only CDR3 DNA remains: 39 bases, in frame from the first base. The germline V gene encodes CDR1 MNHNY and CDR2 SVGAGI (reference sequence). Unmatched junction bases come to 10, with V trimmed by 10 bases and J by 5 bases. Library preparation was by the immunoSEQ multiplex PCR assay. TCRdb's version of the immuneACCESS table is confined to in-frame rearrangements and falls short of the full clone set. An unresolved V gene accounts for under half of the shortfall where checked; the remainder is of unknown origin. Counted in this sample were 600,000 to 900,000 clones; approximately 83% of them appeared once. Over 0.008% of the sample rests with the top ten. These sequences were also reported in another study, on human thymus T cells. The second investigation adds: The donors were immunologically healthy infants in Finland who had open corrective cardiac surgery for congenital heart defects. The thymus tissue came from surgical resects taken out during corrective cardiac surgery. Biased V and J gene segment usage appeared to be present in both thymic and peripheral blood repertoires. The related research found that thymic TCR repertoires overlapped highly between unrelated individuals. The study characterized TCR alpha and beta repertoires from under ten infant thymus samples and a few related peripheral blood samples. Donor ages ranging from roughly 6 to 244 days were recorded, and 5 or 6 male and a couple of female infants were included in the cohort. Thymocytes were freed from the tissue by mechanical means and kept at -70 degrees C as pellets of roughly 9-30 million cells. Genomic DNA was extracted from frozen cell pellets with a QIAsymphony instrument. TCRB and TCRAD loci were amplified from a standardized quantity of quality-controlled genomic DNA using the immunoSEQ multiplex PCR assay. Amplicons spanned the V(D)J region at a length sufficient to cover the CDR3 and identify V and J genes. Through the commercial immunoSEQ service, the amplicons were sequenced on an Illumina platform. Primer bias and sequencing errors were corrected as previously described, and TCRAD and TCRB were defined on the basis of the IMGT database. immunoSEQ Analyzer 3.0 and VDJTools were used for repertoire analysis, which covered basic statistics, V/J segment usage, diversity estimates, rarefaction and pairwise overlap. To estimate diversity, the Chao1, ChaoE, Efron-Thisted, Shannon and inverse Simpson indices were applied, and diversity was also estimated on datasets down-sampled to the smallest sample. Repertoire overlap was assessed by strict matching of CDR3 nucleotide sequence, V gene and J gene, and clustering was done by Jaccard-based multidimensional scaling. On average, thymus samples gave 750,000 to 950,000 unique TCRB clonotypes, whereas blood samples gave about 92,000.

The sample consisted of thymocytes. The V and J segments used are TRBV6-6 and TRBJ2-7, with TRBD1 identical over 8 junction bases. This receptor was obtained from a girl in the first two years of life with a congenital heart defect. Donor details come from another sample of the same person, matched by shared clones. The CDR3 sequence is CATLDRASHEQYF. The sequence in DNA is TGTGCCACCTTGGACAGGGCGTCCCACGAGCAGTACTTC.